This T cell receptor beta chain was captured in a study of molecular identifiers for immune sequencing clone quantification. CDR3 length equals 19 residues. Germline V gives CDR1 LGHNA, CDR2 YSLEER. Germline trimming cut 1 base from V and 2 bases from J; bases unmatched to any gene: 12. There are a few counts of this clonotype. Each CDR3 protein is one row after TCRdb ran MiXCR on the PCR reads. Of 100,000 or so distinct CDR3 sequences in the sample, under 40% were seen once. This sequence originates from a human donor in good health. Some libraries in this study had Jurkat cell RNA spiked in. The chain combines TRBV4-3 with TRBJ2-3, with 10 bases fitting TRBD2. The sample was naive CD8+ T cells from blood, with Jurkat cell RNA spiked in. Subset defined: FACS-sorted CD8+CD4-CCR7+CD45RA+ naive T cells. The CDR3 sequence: CASSQGSSHLAGDTDTQYF. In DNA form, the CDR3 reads TGCGCCAGCAGCCAAGGTTCTAGCCATCTAGCGGGAGACACAGATACGCAGTATTTT.